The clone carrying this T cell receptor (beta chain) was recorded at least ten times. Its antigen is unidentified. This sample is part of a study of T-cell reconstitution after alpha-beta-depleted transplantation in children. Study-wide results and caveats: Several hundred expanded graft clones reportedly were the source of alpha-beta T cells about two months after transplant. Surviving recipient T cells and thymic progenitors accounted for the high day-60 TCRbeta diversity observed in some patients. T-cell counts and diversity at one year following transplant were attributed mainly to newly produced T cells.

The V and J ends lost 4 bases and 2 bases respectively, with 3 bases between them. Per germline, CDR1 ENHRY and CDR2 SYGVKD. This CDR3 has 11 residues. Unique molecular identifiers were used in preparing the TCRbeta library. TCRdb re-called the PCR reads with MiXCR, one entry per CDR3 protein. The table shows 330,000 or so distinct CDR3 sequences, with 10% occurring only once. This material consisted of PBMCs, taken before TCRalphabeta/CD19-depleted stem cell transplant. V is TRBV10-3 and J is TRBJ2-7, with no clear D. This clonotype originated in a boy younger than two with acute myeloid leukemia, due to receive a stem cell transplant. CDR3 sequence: CAISGAYEQYF. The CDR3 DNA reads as TGTGCCATCAGTGGAGCCTACGAGCAGTACTTC.